One and the same sample provided the 32 T cell receptor beta chains below, sequenced in a study of T-cell memory formation after mild COVID-19. From the 5' RACE reads, TCRdb called clonotypes with MiXCR, one entry per CDR3 protein. The sample carries some 130,000 distinct CDR3 sequences, about 17% recorded once. Material: PBMCs or a T cell subset sorted from them (not recorded which). All receptors derive from an adult woman who had mild COVID-19 (a few samples of this study predate the infection). Cell type and time point are not known.

This chain connects TRBV11-3 to TRBJ1-1; TRBD1 matches 10 bases. The ends lost 4 bases at V and 5 bases at J; junction bases unmatched: 10. Germline CDR1 SGHNT, CDR2 YENEEA. The CDR3 has 16 amino acids. The CDR3 DNA reads TGTGCCAGCAGCTCCGCCCGACAGGGGGCCGGGACTGAAGCTTTCTTT. Its translation: CASSSARQGAGTEAFF.

This chain links TRBV19 with TRBJ2-7; a weak D match, TRBD1 (6 bases). This CDR3 region has 15 residues. Trimming removed 7 bases from V and 1 base from J, with 17 bases in between. Germline V lookup: CDR1 LNHDA, CDR2 SQIVND (reference sequence). DNA of the CDR3: TGTGCCAGTACCACCGGGACATCCGCATCCTACGAGCAGTACTTC. It yields the protein CASTTGTSASYEQYF. Full variable domain (outside the CDR3, taken from reference TRBV19 and TRBJ2-7): DGGITQSPKYLFRKEGQNVTLSCEQNLNHDAMYWYRQDPGQGLRLIYYSQIVNDFQKGDIAEGYSVSREKKESFPLTVTSAQKNPTAFYLCASTTGTSASYEQYFGPGTRLTVT.

Here the CDR3 reads CASSREQGFSYEQYF. The CDR3 bases are TGCGCCAGCAGCCGGGAACAGGGCTTCTCCTACGAGCAGTACTTC. The chain combines TRBV5-1 with TRBJ2-7; D may be TRBD1 (6 bases). V was pared by 4 bases and J by 0 bases, with 14 bases between. Germline CDR1 is SGHRS and CDR2 is YFSETQ. There are 15 residues in the CDR3. Supplemented by reference TRBV5-1 and TRBJ2-7, the full variable domain reads KAGVTQTPRYLIKTRGQQVTLSCSPISGHRSVSWYQQTPGQGLQFLFEYFSETQRNKGNFPGRFSGRQFSNSRSEMNVSTLELGDSALYLCASSREQGFSYEQYFGPGTRLTVT.

The J gene is TRBJ2-3, the V gene TRBV9; weak D call: TRBD1 (5 bases). Trimming stripped 4 bases from V and 6 bases from J, with 15 bases between. Germline V CDR1 and CDR2: SGDLS, YYNGEE. This CDR3 comprises 14 residues. CDR3 amino acids: CASSRSSGADTQYF. The CDR3 nucleotides are TGTGCCAGCAGCCGATCTTCTGGGGCGGATACGCAGTATTTT.

This clonotype was detected only a few times. The gene calls are TRBV3-1 and TRBJ1-6; tentative D call: TRBD1 (6 bases). Trimming took off 2 bases at V and 8 bases at J, with 7 bases between the two ends. The germline gives CDR1 LGHDT, CDR2 YNNKEL (reference sequence). The CDR3 runs 13 residues. The chain's CDR3 is CASSQYRDSPLHF. The CDR3, as DNA: TGTGCCAGCAGCCAATACAGGGATTCACCCCTCCACTTT. The variable domain in full, with the rest retrieved from reference TRBV3-1 and TRBJ1-6, is DTAVSQTPKYLVTQMGNDKSIKCEQNLGHDTMYWYKQDSKKFLKIMFSYNNKELIINETVPNRFSPKSPDKAHLNLHINSLELGDSAVYFCASSQYRDSPLHFGNGTRLTVT.

J is TRBJ1-2 and V is TRBV9, with D hard to call. The CDR3 length is 14 residues. Trimming removed 1 base at V and 5 bases at J, with 12 bases between. The germline CDR1 and CDR2 sequences are SGDLS and YYNGEE. CDR3 residues: CASSVTPDPYGYTF. The CDR3 bases are TGTGCCAGCAGCGTAACCCCGGACCCATATGGCTACACCTTC.

This clonotype has more than one count but fewer than ten. V gene TRBV5-4 combines with J gene TRBJ1-4; tentative D call: TRBD1 (6 bases). The CDR3 runs 12 residues. The V and J ends lost 2 bases and 12 bases respectively, with 11 bases between them. Per germline, CDR1 SGHNT and CDR2 YYREEE (reference sequence). For the CDR3, the DNA is TGTGCCAGCAGCTTTGGGAGGGGGGAACTGTTTTTT. Its translation is CASSFGRGELFF.

This clonotype has more than one count but fewer than ten. V is TRBV18 and J is TRBJ1-5; D uncertain. Germline CDR1 is KGHSH and CDR2 is LQKENI. The CDR3 spans 13 residues. V was cut by 6 bases and J by 4 bases, with 10 bases left in between. The CDR3 nucleotides are TGTGCCAGCTCTCCAGACCCGAATCAGCCCCAGCATTTT. As protein: CASSPDPNQPQHF.

The rearrangement joins TRBV10-3 to TRBJ2-7, with 11 bases matching TRBD1. The J segment lost 1 base and the V segment lost 8 bases, leaving 10 bases of the junction unmatched. Germline CDR1 is ENHRY and CDR2 is SYGVKD. The length of the CDR3 is 16 residues. CDR3 in amino acids: CAIWGPGQGVSYEQYF. The CDR3 DNA reads TGTGCCATCTGGGGGCCGGGACAGGGGGTGTCCTACGAGCAGTACTTC.

The chain couples TRBV12-3 or TRBV12-4 to TRBJ2-1, with D maybe TRBD2 (6 bases). With 8 bases removed from V and 10 bases from J, the gap between germline ends came to 12 bases. This CDR3 contains 11 residues. CDR3: CASLGLAEQFF. The DNA of the CDR3 is TGTGCCAGCCTGGGACTGGCCGAGCAGTTCTTC.

This chain uses TRBV7-2 with TRBJ2-2; TRBD2 aligns across 9 bases. CDR1 SGHTA and CDR2 FQGNSA come from the germline V gene. V lost 1 base and J lost 1; bases outside the gene matches: 4. CDR3 length: 17 residues. The CDR3 sequence: CASSLDQTSGNTGELFF. CDR3 in DNA: TGTGCCAGCAGCTTAGACCAGACTAGCGGGAACACCGGGGAGCTGTTTTTT. Filled out from reference TRBV7-2 and TRBJ2-2, the complete variable domain reads GAGVSQSPSNKVTEKGKDVELRCDPISGHTALYWYRQSLGQGLEFLIYFQGNSAPDKSGLPSDRFSAERTGGSVSTLTIQRTQQEDSAVYLCASSLDQTSGNTGELFFGEGSRLTVL.

This clonotype was recorded many times. DNA for the CDR3: TGCGCCAGCAGCTTGTTAACAGGGGACTATGGCTACACCTTC. It codes for CASSLLTGDYGYTF. V and J are TRBV5-1 and TRBJ1-2; 7 bases are a match to TRBD1. Germline CDR1 and CDR2: SGHRS and YFSETQ. The CDR3 totals 14 residues. Trimming cost V 1 base and J 3 bases; bases outside gene matches: 3. Full variable domain (rest looked up from reference TRBV5-1 and TRBJ1-2): KAGVTQTPRYLIKTRGQQVTLSCSPISGHRSVSWYQQTPGQGLQFLFEYFSETQRNKGNFPGRFSGRQFSNSRSEMNVSTLELGDSALYLCASSLLTGDYGYTFGSGTRLTVV.

This clonotype appeared a few times. Possible read error: a much larger clone is one base away. The chain is built from TRBV15 and TRBJ2-5; the D is unclear. The CDR3 runs to 15 residues. CDR1 LNHNV and CDR2 YYDKDF come from the germline V gene (reference sequence). The CDR3 DNA reads TGTGCCACCAGCAGAGACCCAGGCTACCAAGAGACCAAGTACTTC. It translates to CATSRDPGYQETKYF.

This clonotype was counted many times. This chain joins TRBV19 and TRBJ2-7, with D tentatively TRBD2 (6 bases). V lost 1 base and J lost 2, with 12 bases in between. From germline, CDR1 is LNHDA and CDR2 SQIVND (reference sequence). This CDR3 has 15 amino acids. The CDR3: CASSIGSAGTYEQYF. CDR3 nucleotide sequence: TGTGCCAGTAGTATAGGTTCGGCGGGAACCTACGAGCAGTACTTC.

CDR3 DNA: TGTGCCAGCAGTATTAGCGGGTCCGAGCAGTTCTTC. Translating it yields CASSISGSEQFF. This rearrangement joins TRBV27 to TRBJ2-1, with 7 nucleotides matching TRBD2. Unmatched junction bases numbered 5, after V lost 5 bases and J lost 10 bases. The CDR3 has 12 amino acids. Germline CDR1 and CDR2: MNHEY and SMNVEV (reference sequence).

The sample holds a few counts of this clonotype. This chain connects TRBV20-1 to TRBJ2-1; D tentatively reads TRBD1 or TRBD2 (6 bases each). Germline values: CDR1 DFQATT, CDR2 SNEGSKA (reference sequence). The CDR3 loop spans 11 amino acids. V shed 7 bases and J shed 5 bases, with 9 bases lying between them. The CDR3 sequence is CSGGGHNEQFF. The CDR3 DNA is TGCAGTGGAGGGGGGCACAATGAGCAGTTCTTC.

This clonotype was counted between two and nine times. This rearrangement joins TRBV10-3 to TRBJ1-2, with unresolved D. CDR1 and CDR2 (germline): ENHRY, SYGVKD. The CDR3 has 14 residues. V lost 0 bases to trimming and J lost 8 bases, with 13 bases between them. Written as DNA, the CDR3 is TGTGCCATCAGTGAGTCTTCCGTAGTTGGAGGCTACACCTTC. Its translation: CAISESSVVGGYTF.

V and J are TRBV9 and TRBJ2-2; D ambiguous. V was shortened by 0 bases and J by 5 bases, with 8 bases between the two germline ends. Per the germline V gene, CDR1 is SGDLS and CDR2 is YYNGEE. This CDR3 is built from 14 residues. This chain's CDR3 is CASSVDSETGELFF. The CDR3 DNA reads TGTGCCAGCAGCGTAGACAGTGAGACCGGGGAGCTGTTTTTT.

This clonotype has more than one count but fewer than ten. This sequence joins TRBV5-1 and TRBJ1-2; TRBD1 matches 7 bases. J was trimmed by 8 bases and V by 4 bases; bases with no gene match: 11. From germline, CDR1 is SGHRS and CDR2 YFSETQ. This CDR3 has 14 residues. This CDR3 is CASSEQGDGRGYTF. Written as DNA, the CDR3 is TGCGCCAGCAGCGAGCAGGGGGATGGTAGAGGCTACACCTTC.

This clonotype came up a few times. The chain recombines TRBV5-1 with TRBJ1-1; D is ambiguous. V was clipped by 2 bases and J by 0 bases, with 14 bases between them. Per germline, CDR1 SGHRS and CDR2 YFSETQ. The length of the CDR3 is 16 residues. In nucleotides, the CDR3 is TGCGCCAGCAGCTTCCGGGCAAACGGCATGAACACTGAAGCTTTCTTT. Amino acid sequence: CASSFRANGMNTEAFF.

The V and J genes are TRBV6-1 and TRBJ2-6, with a weak D call TRBD2 (7 bases). This CDR3 is built from 16 residues. Trimming left V 7 bases short and J 0 bases short, with 13 bases between. The germline V gene encodes CDR1 MNHNS and CDR2 SASEGT. CDR3: CASTSRGASGANVLTF. DNA for the CDR3: TGTGCCAGCACATCCCGGGGGGCCTCTGGGGCCAACGTCCTGACTTTC.

The chain is built from TRBV11-3 and TRBJ2-5; D gene unclear. Germline V gene data show CDR1 as SGHNT and CDR2 as YENEEA. This CDR3 has 14 amino acids. The V end was cut by 2 bases, the J end by 0 bases, with 7 bases between. The CDR3 bases are TGTGCCAGCAGCTTAAATGGGTACCAAGAGACCCAGTACTTC. It specifies CASSLNGYQETQYF.

The chain recombines TRBV6-6 with TRBJ2-7, with 15 bases matching TRBD2. This CDR3 region has 17 residues. In germline, CDR1 is MNHNY, CDR2 SVGAGI (reference sequence). Germline trimming cut 10 bases from V and 5 bases from J; bases unmatched to any gene: 15. CDR3 coding DNA: TGTGCCATCAGCCTCTTGGGACTAGCGGGGGGAAGCGACGAGCAGTACTTC. It is translated as CAISLLGLAGGSDEQYF.

This clonotype appeared once. The chain employs TRBV6-1 and TRBJ2-2; unclear D gene. Per germline, CDR1 MNHNS and CDR2 SASEGT. This CDR3 has 13 residues. Trimming left V 10 bases short and J 3 bases short, with 12 bases between. This CDR3 reads CATNLLDTGELFF. The CDR3 DNA sequence: TGTGCCACCAACCTCCTTGACACCGGGGAGCTGTTTTTT.

V is TRBV6-2 or TRBV6-3 and J is TRBJ2-6; either TRBD1 or TRBD2 may fit D (5 bases each). There are 18 residues in the CDR3. Germline CDR1 reads MNHEY; CDR2 reads SVGEGT. Trimming cost V 7 bases and J 2 bases, with 21 bases left between them. The DNA for the CDR3 is TGTGCCAGCAAGACCCGGGGCCCAAGCCAACCTGGGGCCAACGTCCTGACTTTC. It translates to CASKTRGPSQPGANVLTF.

This chain links TRBV7-9 with TRBJ2-3, with D perhaps being TRBD1 or TRBD2 (5 bases each). This CDR3 contains 15 residues. The V gene lost 5 bases and the J gene lost 2 bases, with 14 bases spanning the gap. The germline gives CDR1 SEHNR, CDR2 FQNEAQ (reference sequence). The CDR3 region is CASSATGRLTDTQYF. For the CDR3, the DNA is TGTGCCAGCAGCGCAACGGGACGCCTCACAGATACGCAGTATTTT.

This chain connects TRBV5-1 to TRBJ1-2; TRBD1 matches 7 bases. CDR1 is SGHRS, CDR2 YFSETQ, per germline. J was trimmed by 8 bases and V by 2 bases; bases with no gene match: 3. The CDR3 is made up of 12 amino acids. The chain's CDR3 is CASSFTGDGYTF. The CDR3 DNA reads as TGCGCCAGCAGCTTTACAGGGGACGGCTACACCTTC.

The chain uses TRBV20-1 and TRBJ2-7; 10 nucleotides align to TRBD2. Germline CDR1 DFQATT, CDR2 SNEGSKA (reference sequence). The V segment lost 4 bases and the J segment 6 bases; nucleotides outside the gene matches: 3. The CDR3 consists of 12 residues. The CDR3 sequence is CSATSGSSEQYF. CDR3 in DNA: TGCAGTGCTACTAGCGGGAGTTCCGAGCAGTACTTC.

This clonotype came up a few times. The chain carries TRBV12-3 or TRBV12-4 and TRBJ2-7; TRBD1 or TRBD2 may be the D gene (5 bases each). This CDR3 comprises 14 residues. Between the trimmed V and J ends, which lost 1 base and 6 bases, there was a span of 13 bases. The chain's CDR3 is CASSLERGVSEQYF. CDR3 in DNA: TGTGCCAGCAGTTTAGAACGGGGCGTGTCCGAGCAGTACTTC.

The table lists this clonotype with a few counts. The chain employs TRBV5-1 and TRBJ2-7, with 7 positions matching TRBD2. CDR1 is SGHRS, CDR2 YFSETQ, per germline. The CDR3 is made up of 11 amino acids. Trimming took 4 bases from V and 11 from J; bases not matched to a gene: 6. CDR3 nucleotides: TGCGCCAGCAGCCTGGGGGGGTCGGAGTACTTC. Protein sequence: CASSLGGSEYF.

The chain links TRBV29-1 to TRBJ2-7; tentatively, D is TRBD1 or TRBD2 (5 bases each). The CDR3 runs to 14 residues. Germline CDR1 and CDR2: SQVTM and ANQGSEA. V was trimmed by 1 base and J by 0 bases, leaving 10 bases between them. CDR3 loop: CSVEGPGPSYEQYF. The CDR3 nucleotides read TGCAGCGTTGAAGGCCCGGGGCCCTCCTACGAGCAGTACTTC.

This clonotype has only a few counts. The gene calls are TRBV6-5 and TRBJ2-7, with 9 positions matching TRBD2. V gave up 2 bases and J gave up 2 bases; unmatched junction bases: 4. CDR1 is MNHEY, CDR2 SVGAGI, per germline. The CDR3 sequence is 15 residues long. The CDR3 DNA is TGTGCCAGCAGTTACGCGGGCGGGAGGGCCTACGAGCAGTACTTC. Translating gives CASSYAGGRAYEQYF.